By share, the clone carrying this T cell receptor (beta chain) ranks as large. As yet, its antigen is unknown. These data are taken from a study of liver allograft versus peripheral blood T cells. Study summary: Transplanted livers and recipients' peripheral blood had their T cell receptor repertoires compared.

MiXCR, applied by TCRdb to the reads, yields one record per CDR3 protein. The table records approximately 2,000 distinct CDR3 sequences, approximately 16% of them present only once. General study findings and limits: Intragraft T cell receptor repertoires of liver allografts were reportedly distinct from those in peripheral blood.

Trimming stripped 5 bases from V and 3 bases from J, with 19 bases between. The CDR3 loop spans 16 amino acids. Germline CDR1 is MNHEY and CDR2 is SVGAGI. This sequence originates from a human patient who had a liver transplant. The T cells may partly be graft donor cells. The chain links TRBV6-5 to TRBJ1-2; D not certain. The CDR3 is CASSLDGPNSHYGYTF. The CDR3 DNA is TGTGCCAGCAGTCTCGACGGCCCAAACAGTCACTATGGCTACACCTTC.